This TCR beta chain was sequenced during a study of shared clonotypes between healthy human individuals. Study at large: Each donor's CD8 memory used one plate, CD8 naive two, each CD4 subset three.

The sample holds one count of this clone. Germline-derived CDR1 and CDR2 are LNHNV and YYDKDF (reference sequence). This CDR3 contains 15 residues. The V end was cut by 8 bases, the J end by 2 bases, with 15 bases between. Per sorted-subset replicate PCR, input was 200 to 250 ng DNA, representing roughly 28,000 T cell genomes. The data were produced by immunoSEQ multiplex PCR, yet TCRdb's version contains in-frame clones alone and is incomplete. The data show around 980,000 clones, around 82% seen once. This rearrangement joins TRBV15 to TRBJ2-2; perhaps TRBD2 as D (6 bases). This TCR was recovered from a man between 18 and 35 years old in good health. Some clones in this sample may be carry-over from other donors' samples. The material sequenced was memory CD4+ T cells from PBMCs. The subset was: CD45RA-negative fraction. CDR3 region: CATRSPGGNTGELFF. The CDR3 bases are TGTGCCACCCGGAGCCCCGGGGGAAACACCGGGGAGCTGTTTTTT.